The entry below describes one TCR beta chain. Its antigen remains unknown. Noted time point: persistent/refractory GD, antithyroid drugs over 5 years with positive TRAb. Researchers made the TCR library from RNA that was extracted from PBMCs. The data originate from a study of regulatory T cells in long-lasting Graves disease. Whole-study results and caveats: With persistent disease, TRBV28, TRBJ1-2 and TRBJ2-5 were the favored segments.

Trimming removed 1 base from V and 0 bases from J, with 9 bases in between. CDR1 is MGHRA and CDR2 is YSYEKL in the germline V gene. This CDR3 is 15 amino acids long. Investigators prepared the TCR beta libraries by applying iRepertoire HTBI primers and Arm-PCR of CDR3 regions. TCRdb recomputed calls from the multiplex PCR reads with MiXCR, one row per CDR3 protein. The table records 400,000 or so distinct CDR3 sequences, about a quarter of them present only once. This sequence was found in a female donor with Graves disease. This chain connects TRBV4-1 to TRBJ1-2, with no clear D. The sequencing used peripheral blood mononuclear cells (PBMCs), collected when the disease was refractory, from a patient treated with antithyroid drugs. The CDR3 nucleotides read TGCGCCAGCAGCCAAGCGGGCAGACCTAACTATGGCTACACCTTC. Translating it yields CASSQAGRPNYGYTF.